Listed below are T cell receptor beta chains from one sample, sequenced in a study of T cell responses to AZD1222 COVID-19 vaccine. The data were produced by immunoSEQ multiplex PCR, yet TCRdb's version contains in-frame clones alone and is incomplete. The sample holds tens of thousands of clones, over 90% seen once. The specimen was peripheral blood, collected on day 0 of AZD1222 vaccination. These receptors all stem from an adult in good health. Each CDR3 is given with its conserved first and last residue. A D gene is named only where the DNA matches it firmly. Expanded clones are given a class, and other clones once, few, many or no size at all.

j_call clone_size v_call d_call cdr3_nt cdr3_aa
TRBJ1-4 . TRBV28 . TGTGCCAGCAGTCCAAGCCAGGGTTTCTATGAAAAACTGTTTTTT CASSPSQGFYEKLFF
TRBJ2-2 . TRBV9 . TGTGCCAGCAGCGCTGGGACAATAGGGGCTGGGGAGCTGTTTTTT CASSAGTIGAGELFF
TRBJ2-6 . TRBV5-1 TRBD1 TGCGCCAGCAGCTTCAGGACAGGGAAAGGGGCCAACGTCCTGACTTTC CASSFRTGKGANVLTF
TRBJ1-6 . TRBV9 . TGTGCCAGCAGCGTAGAGGGGACCCAACGAGGTTCACCCCTCCACTTT CASSVEGTQRGSPLHF
TRBJ2-4 . TRBV6-5 TRBD2 TGTGCCAGCAGTTACTCATGGGAGGGGGCCAAAAACATTCAGTACTTC CASSYSWEGAKNIQYF
TRBJ2-7 . TRBV2 . TGTGCCAGCAGAGCCGGGACGGATTCCTACGAGCAGTACTTC CASRAGTDSYEQYF
TRBJ1-6 . TRBV14 . TGTGCCAGCAGCCAACCCCTGGGTAATTCACCCCTCCACTTT CASSQPLGNSPLHF
TRBJ1-1 . TRBV21-1 . TGTGCCAGCAGCCCGGGACTCAAAAACACTGAAGCTTTCTTT CASSPGLKNTEAFF
TRBJ2-7 . TRBV6-5 . TGTGCCAGCAGTTCCTCCGGGAGATATCACTACGAGCAGTACTTC CASSSSGRYHYEQYF
TRBJ2-3 . TRBV19 . TGTGCCCTGGGGGGAATCAAATCGGATACGCAGTATTTT CALGGIKSDTQYF
TRBJ1-3 . TRBV19 . TGTGCCAGTAGTATACCGTACTCTGGAAACACCATATATTTT CASSIPYSGNTIYF
TRBJ1-3 . TRBV19 . TGTGCCAGTACCGACGGCCCTGGAAACACCATATATTTT CASTDGPGNTIYF
TRBJ1-2 . TRBV18 TRBD1 TGTGCCAGCTCCCAAAGGGGGCAGGAAAGTGGCTACACCTTC CASSQRGQESGYTF
TRBJ1-4 . TRBV6-6 . TGTGCCAGCAGTCTCTCCTACCCAGGACAACTCTCTCGGGGACTGTTTTTT CASSLSYPGQLSRGLFF
TRBJ1-6 few TRBV7-3 . TGTGCCAGCAGCTTAACGGTAGATTCGGATTCACCCCTCCACTTT CASSLTVDSDSPLHF
TRBJ2-1 . TRBV30 . TGTGCCTGGATGCCGGGGAGCTCCTACAATGAGCAGTTCTTC CAWMPGSSYNEQFF
TRBJ2-3 . TRBV11-2 TRBD1 TGTGCCAGCAGCTCGGGCTTGGGACAGGGGTTGGGAGATACGCAGTATTTT CASSSGLGQGLGDTQYF
TRBJ1-5 . TRBV19 . TGTGCCAGTAGTATCTCCGGGTCCAATCAGCCCCAGCATTTT CASSISGSNQPQHF
TRBJ1-1 . TRBV6-5 . TGTGCCAGCAGGGCCGGTTGGACTGAAGCTTTCTTT CASRAGWTEAFF
TRBJ2-7 . TRBV5-1 . TGCGCCAGCAGCTTACAGGGGGGGAGATCCTACGAGCAGTACTTC CASSLQGGRSYEQYF
TRBJ2-6 . TRBV10-3 TRBD2 TGTGCCATCAGTGAGTCGGGCCTAGCGGGGGGATTCTCTGGGGCCAACGTCCTGACTTTC CAISESGLAGGFSGANVLTF
TRBJ2-5 few TRBV6-5 TRBD1 TGTGCCAGCAGGCCGACAGGGGGAGTTGAGACCCAGTACTTC CASRPTGGVETQYF
TRBJ1-5 . TRBV28 . TGTGCCAGCAGTTTCAGGGAGGGTAGCGGCAATCAGCCCCAGCATTTT CASSFREGSGNQPQHF
TRBJ2-2 . TRBV27 . TGTGCCAGCAGTTTACGGCAGGGGTCCGGGGAGCTGTTTTTT CASSLRQGSGELFF
TRBJ1-3 . TRBV7-9 . TGTGCCAGCAGCTCGCCGGGACAAGGAAACACCATATATTTT CASSSPGQGNTIYF
TRBJ2-1 few TRBV6-5 . TGTGCCAGCGGTCTTCGACCGACTGAGCAGTTCTTC CASGLRPTEQFF
TRBJ1-2 . TRBV28 . TGTGCCAGCAGCGAAAAGGGGGCTAACTATGGCTACACCTTC CASSEKGANYGYTF
TRBJ2-7 . TRBV7-8 TRBD1 TGTGCCAGCAGCTCCGGGACAGGCAACCTCTACGAGCAGTACTTC CASSSGTGNLYEQYF
TRBJ2-5 . TRBV5-1 . TGCGCCAGCAGCTTGACAGGATGGGACGAGACCCAGTACTTC CASSLTGWDETQYF
TRBJ1-4 . TRBV29-1 . TGCAGCGTGGGTTCAACTAATGAAAAACTGTTTTTT CSVGSTNEKLFF
TRBJ1-1 . TRBV24-1 . TGTGCCACCAGTGGAAGTAACACTGAAGCTTTCTTT CATSGSNTEAFF
TRBJ2-1 once TRBV21-1 . TGTGCCAGCAGCCCTTCCGGGGGTAGCAATGAGCAGTTCTTC CASSPSGGSNEQFF
TRBJ2-7 . TRBV30 . TGTGCCTGGAGTGTTAATTTAGTCTCCTACGAGCAGTACTTC CAWSVNLVSYEQYF
TRBJ1-4 once TRBV7-9 TRBD1 TGTGCCAGCAGCGCCCGAAGGGACAGTGAAAAACTGTTTTTT CASSARRDSEKLFF
TRBJ2-7 . TRBV9 TRBD1 TGTGCCAGCAGCGTAGAGGACAGGGGTTACGAGCAGTACTTC CASSVEDRGYEQYF
TRBJ2-3 . TRBV9 . TGTGCCAGCAGCCCCCCCACAGATACGCAGTATTTT CASSPPTDTQYF
TRBJ2-7 . TRBV11-2 TRBD2 TGTGCCAGCAGCTTAGATCCCGGGGGGGCCTACGAGCAGTACTTC CASSLDPGGAYEQYF